These 21 T cell receptor beta chains were all obtained from the same sample, sequenced in a study of T cell repertoires in cytomegalovirus infection. No antigen has been assigned to these receptors. TCRdb reanalysed the reads using MiXCR and keeps one entry per CDR3 protein. The table shows some 920,000 distinct CDR3 sequences, with more than 25% occurring only once. The sample consisted of cultured CD8+ T cells from PBMCs, taken from culture after CMV antigen stimulation. Source of these receptors: a human donor in good health (CMV status not recorded). Some clones in this sample may be carry-over from other donors' samples.

This clonotype was observed many times. The chain is built from TRBV7-6 and TRBJ2-6, with 8 nucleotides matching TRBD1. The V gene end was trimmed by 1 base and the J gene end by 0 bases; junction bases not matched to a gene: 5. This CDR3 has 18 residues. Germline V lookup: CDR1 SGHVS, CDR2 FNYEAQ. CDR3 amino acids: CASSLGTGFLSGANVLTF. The CDR3 DNA reads as TGTGCCAGCAGCTTAGGGACAGGGTTCCTCTCTGGGGCCAACGTCCTGACTTTC.

In the case of this clonotype: One junction end disagrees with the germline gene, perhaps due to a read error. The CDR3 spells CASSLASSGGAFF. The CDR3 DNA sequence: TGTGCCAGTAGTTTAGCCTCATCGGGGGGAGCTTTCTTT. The rearrangement uses TRBV27 and TRBJ1-1, with D possibly being TRBD1 (5 bases). Germline V gene sequence: CDR1 MNHEY, CDR2 SMNVEV (reference sequence). The CDR3 is 13 amino acids.

This clonotype showed up many times. The chain employs TRBV29-1 and TRBJ1-1; no clear D. Germline loops: CDR1 SQVTM, CDR2 ANQGSEA. This CDR3 is built from 13 residues. Trimming removed 4 bases at V and 0 bases at J, with 9 bases between. Here the CDR3 DNA reads TGCAGCGTTGCCCCACGCATGAACACTGAAGCTTTCTTT. Residues: CSVAPRMNTEAFF.

The genes are TRBV6-5 and TRBJ1-1; D possibly corresponds to TRBD1 (5 bases). V lost 6 bases and J 0 bases, leaving 17 bases between the germline ends. The CDR3 runs to 16 residues. Germline lookup yields CDR1 MNHEY and CDR2 SVGAGI. The CDR3 coding sequence is TGTGCCAGCAGCCTTAGGACGGGGCCTATGAACACTGAAGCTTTCTTT. It yields the protein CASSLRTGPMNTEAFF.

The chain is built from TRBV5-1 and TRBJ2-3; 7 bases map to TRBD2. CDR1 and CDR2 from the germline V gene are SGHRS and YFSETQ. The CDR3 spans 15 residues. Germline trimming cut 1 base from V and 2 bases from J; bases unmatched to any gene: 4. The CDR3 region has the DNA TGCGCCAGCAGCTTGCTGCTAGCGGACACAGATACGCAGTATTTT. This gives the protein CASSLLLADTDTQYF.

This clonotype was counted a few times. This chain uses TRBV27 with TRBJ2-1, with D possibly being TRBD2 (5 bases). Trimming took off 8 bases at V and 8 bases at J, with 22 bases between the two ends. CDR1 is MNHEY, CDR2 SMNVEV, per germline (reference sequence). This CDR3 has 15 amino acids. CDR3 in DNA: TGTGCCAGCTCCCTCCGAAGGCGGGTTGGGGATGAGCAGTTCTTC. Its protein is CASSLRRRVGDEQFF.

This clonotype turned up a few times. V and J are TRBV10-3 and TRBJ2-6; no reliable D call. The germline gives CDR1 ENHRY, CDR2 SYGVKD. The germline V and J ends were trimmed by 1 base and 4 bases, with 8 bases remaining between them. CDR3 length equals 15 residues. The CDR3 reads CAISEWVVGANVLTF. The CDR3 DNA follows: TGTGCCATCAGTGAGTGGGTTGTGGGGGCCAACGTCCTGACTTTC.

This clonotype was recorded at least ten times. The rearrangement links TRBV7-2 to TRBJ1-5; D not resolved. The ends were cut back, 2 bases at V and 1 base at J, with 12 bases in the middle. Per germline, CDR1 SGHTA and CDR2 FQGNSA. This CDR3 comprises 16 residues. As DNA, the CDR3 is TGTGCCAGCAGCTTAAATTTTAGGCAGAGCAATCAGCCCCAGCATTTT. This gives the protein CASSLNFRQSNQPQHF. Based on the CDR3 plus reference TRBV7-2 and TRBJ1-5, the full variable domain is GAGVSQSPSNKVTEKGKDVELRCDPISGHTALYWYRQSLGQGLEFLIYFQGNSAPDKSGLPSDRFSAERTGGSVSTLTIQRTQQEDSAVYLCASSLNFRQSNQPQHFGDGTRLSIL.

V is TRBV6-2 or TRBV6-3 and J is TRBJ2-1; D gene unclear. Per germline, CDR1 MNHEY and CDR2 SVGEGT. V shed 11 bases and J shed 5 bases, with 19 bases lying between them. The CDR3 extends over 14 amino acids. The CDR3 here is CAGIRQRNDNEQFF. CDR3 coding DNA: TGTGCCGGAATCAGGCAGCGCAACGACAATGAGCAGTTCTTC.

CDR3 sequence: CASSLAGAENYGYTF. The CDR3 DNA reads as TGCGCCAGCAGCTTGGCAGGTGCAGAAAACTATGGCTACACCTTC. The chain combines TRBV5-1 with TRBJ1-2; D unresolved. The CDR3 is 15 amino acids. Between the trimmed V and J ends, which lost 0 bases and 2 bases, there was a span of 11 bases. Germline V CDR1 and CDR2: SGHRS, YFSETQ. The variable domain in full, with the rest retrieved from reference TRBV5-1 and TRBJ1-2, is KAGVTQTPRYLIKTRGQQVTLSCSPISGHRSVSWYQQTPGQGLQFLFEYFSETQRNKGNFPGRFSGRQFSNSRSEMNVSTLELGDSALYLCASSLAGAENYGYTFGSGTRLTVV.

Turning to this clonotype: A read error may explain this, as a much larger clone is one base away. The chain links TRBV7-2 to TRBJ1-5; 8 bases map to TRBD1. This CDR3 has 15 amino acids. The V gene's germline CDR1 is SGHTA and CDR2 FQGNSA. The CDR3 here is CVSSPLDRANQPQHF. CDR3 bases: TGTGTCAGCAGCCCCTTGGACAGGGCCAATCAGCCCCAGCATTTT. Looking up the rest from reference TRBV7-2 and TRBJ1-5 gives the full variable domain: GAGVSQSPSNKVTEKGKDVELRCDPISGHTALYWYRQSLGQGLEFLIYFQGNSAPDKSGLPSDRFSAERTGGSVSTLTIQRTQQEDSAVYLCVSSPLDRANQPQHFGDGTRLSIL.

This clonotype has a handful of counts. The V and J genes are TRBV7-6 and TRBJ1-1; TRBD1 agrees at 9 bases. This CDR3 is 13 amino acids long. Germline trimming cut 4 bases from V and 6 bases from J; bases unmatched to any gene: 3. From germline, CDR1 is SGHVS and CDR2 FNYEAQ. The CDR3 sequence: CASSSGTGSEAFF. CDR3 DNA sequence: TGTGCCAGCAGCTCCGGGACAGGGTCTGAAGCTTTCTTT.

Only one count was recorded for this clonotype. The chain is built from TRBV27 and TRBJ2-3; no firm D call. The germline V gene encodes CDR1 MNHEY and CDR2 SMNVEV (reference sequence). The CDR3 has 13 amino acids. Trimming left V 5 bases short and J 5 bases short, with 11 bases between. The CDR3 nucleotides are TGTGCCAGCAGTACCAGAAAAAAAGATACGCAGTATTTT. Protein: CASSTRKKDTQYF.

The chain uses TRBV20-1 and TRBJ1-2, with 11 bases aligning to TRBD1. Germline CDR1 is DFQATT and CDR2 is SNEGSKA (reference sequence). The CDR3 totals 14 residues. Trimming cost V 5 bases and J 2 bases; bases outside gene matches: 4. The CDR3 loop reads CSASRTGGNYGYTF. CDR3 DNA: TGCAGTGCTTCCCGGACAGGGGGCAACTATGGCTACACCTTC.

This clonotype was detected only a few times. V is TRBV11-2 and J is TRBJ2-1; a weak D match, TRBD2 (6 bases). Between the trimmed V and J ends, which lost 1 base and 4 bases, there was a span of 14 bases. From germline, CDR1 is SGHAT and CDR2 FQNNGV. The CDR3 consists of 16 residues. The CDR3: CASSLGGASAYNEQFF. Written as DNA, the CDR3 is TGTGCCAGCAGCTTAGGCGGGGCTAGCGCGTACAATGAGCAGTTCTTC.

J is TRBJ2-7 and V is TRBV14, with D possibly TRBD1 on 6 matching bases. The V gene's germline CDR1 is SGHDN and CDR2 FVKESK. The CDR3 spans 13 residues. V was shortened by 10 bases and J by 6 bases, with 19 bases between the two germline ends. For the CDR3, the DNA is TGTGCCACCCGACAGGTTGGGGCGTCCGAGCAGTACTTC. Translation gives CATRQVGASEQYF.

This clonotype was observed a handful of times. The genes are TRBV19 and TRBJ2-3, with a weak D call TRBD2 (6 bases). The V gene's germline CDR1 is LNHDA and CDR2 SQIVND (reference sequence). The V gene lost 0 bases and the J gene lost 1 base, with 8 bases spanning the gap. This CDR3 has 15 residues. The chain's CDR3 is CASSIDAGRTDTQYF. Written as DNA, the CDR3 is TGTGCCAGTAGTATAGATGCGGGGCGCACAGATACGCAGTATTTT.

The chain links TRBV5-1 to TRBJ2-1, with TRBD2 matching over 11 bases. Germline V lookup: CDR1 SGHRS, CDR2 YFSETQ. V gave up 0 bases and J gave up 8 bases; unmatched junction bases: 7. The CDR3 spans 16 residues. In DNA, the CDR3 is TGCGCCAGCAGCTTGGACCCTAGCGGGGGGTACGATGAGCAGTTCTTC. As protein: CASSLDPSGGYDEQFF.

The V call is TRBV5-8, the J call TRBJ2-7, with 8 positions matching TRBD1. This CDR3 is 16 amino acids long. Trimming took 0 bases from V and 1 from J; bases not matched to a gene: 6. Germline CDR1 and CDR2: SGHTS and YDEGEE. DNA for the CDR3: TGTGCCAGCAGCTTGGCCGAGACAGGGGAATCCTACGAGCAGTACTTC. Translation gives CASSLAETGESYEQYF.

This clonotype was picked up many times. This chain joins TRBV28 and TRBJ2-4; D is possibly TRBD2 (5 bases). V was pared by 1 base and J by 0 bases, with 10 bases between. From germline, CDR1 is MDHEN and CDR2 SYDVKM. The CDR3 totals 16 residues. The chain's CDR3 is CASSLYAGRAKNIQYF. CDR3 DNA sequence: TGTGCCAGCAGTTTATACGCGGGCCGAGCCAAAAACATTCAGTACTTC. The full variable domain, its missing parts supplied by reference TRBV28 and TRBJ2-4, is DVKVTQSSRYLVKRTGEKVFLECVQDMDHENMFWYRQDPGLGLRLIYFSYDVKMKEKGDIPEGYSVSREKKERFSLILESASTNQTSMYLCASSLYAGRAKNIQYFGAGTRLSVL.

The genes are TRBV7-6 and TRBJ1-4, with D uncertain. The CDR3 runs to 14 residues. Germline V gene lookup returns CDR1 SGHVS and CDR2 FNYEAQ. Between the trimmed V and J ends, which lost 5 bases and 0 bases, there was a span of 7 bases. CDR3 in amino acids: CASSKEATNEKLFF. The CDR3 nucleotides read TGTGCCAGCAGCAAAGAGGCAACTAATGAAAAACTGTTTTTT.